The clone carrying this TCR beta chain was found a few times. Its specificity is not known. These data are taken from a study of T cells after posttransplantation cyclophosphamide. Busulfan-fludarabine conditioning, marrow transplant, and cyclophosphamide on days +3 and +4 were administered. General study results and limits: Later blood repertoires were often dominated by clones from the donor CD8+ memory compartment.

The CDR3 is 14 residues long. Looked up from germline, CDR1 is SEHNR and CDR2 is FQNEAQ (reference sequence). V gave up 2 bases and J gave up 5 bases, with 12 bases separating them. Sequencing used immunoSEQ multiplex PCR; TCRdb keeps in-frame clones, though not all of them. Counted here are roughly 11,000 clones, around 90% occurring once; the ten biggest clones make up around 3.6%. This receptor was taken from a female patient under 45 who received an allogeneic stem cell transplant from an unrelated donor, was CMV-positive, and had no GVHD. Some T cells may arise from the graft donor. Specimen: PBMCs, collected after allogeneic stem cell transplant with posttransplant cyclophosphamide. This chain joins TRBV7-9 and TRBJ2-5, with D maybe TRBD2 (6 bases). The CDR3 coding sequence is TGTGCCAGCAGCTTATGGAGGGAAGGGGAGACCCAGTACTTC. Protein: CASSLWREGETQYF.